Described below is a single T cell receptor beta chain sequence and its context. Its antigen is unidentified. TCRdb used MiXCR to reprocess the 5' RACE reads, holding one entry per CDR3 protein. This table has 90,000 to 120,000 distinct CDR3 sequences, roughly a sixth appearing once. This sample is drawn from a study of T-cell memory formation after mild COVID-19. Study-level findings and limits: Mainly in CM and EM were contracting CD4+ clones; CD8+ were in EMRA. Specificity for SARS-CoV-2 was not confirmed among the second-wave clones peaking on day 37.

Germline V gene data show CDR1 as SGHRS and CDR2 as YFSETQ. The CDR3 length is 15 residues. The V gene end was trimmed by 2 bases and the J gene end by 5 bases; junction bases not matched to a gene: 8. This TCR was sampled from a man younger than 35 who had mild COVID-19 (a few samples of this study predate the infection). Cell type and time point are not known. What was sequenced was PBMCs or a T cell subset sorted from them (not recorded which). The J gene is TRBJ2-5, the V gene TRBV5-1; the match to TRBD2 covers 8 bases. CDR3 amino acids: CASSFTGTRLETQYF. The CDR3 region has the DNA TGCGCCAGCAGCTTCACCGGGACTAGGCTGGAGACCCAGTACTTC.